The 15 T cell receptor beta chains below come from one sample, sequenced in a study of early T cells in non-severe SARS-CoV-2 infection. From the 5' RACE reads, TCRdb called clonotypes with MiXCR, one entry per CDR3 protein. The table includes approximately 84,000 distinct CDR3 sequences, less than 15% detected once. The sample taken for sequencing was whole blood. These receptors came from an adult who was a healthcare worker with PCR-confirmed SARS-CoV-2 infection or an uninfected control (not recorded which).

This clonotype was seen at least ten times. The genes are TRBV18 and TRBJ1-1, with D unclear. The CDR3 consists of 12 residues. The germline V gene encodes CDR1 KGHSH and CDR2 LQKENI. Trimming shortened V by 3 bases and J by 10 bases, and 12 bases separated the two germline ends. The CDR3 is CASSPATTGAFF. In DNA, the CDR3 is TGTGCCAGCTCACCGGCAACAACCGGAGCTTTCTTT.

This clonotype was counted only a few times. CDR3 coding DNA: TGCGCCAGCAGCCAAGTTAGGACTAGCGGGGGAGGGACCAAAAACATTCAGTACTTC. Residues: CASSQVRTSGGGTKNIQYF. This sequence joins TRBV4-1 and TRBJ2-4; 13 positions agree with TRBD2. The CDR3 consists of 19 residues. The germline gives CDR1 MGHRA, CDR2 YSYEKL. The V gene end was trimmed by 1 base and the J gene end by 2 bases; junction bases not matched to a gene: 8.

The sample holds many counts of this clonotype. V and J are TRBV5-1 and TRBJ2-5, with 9 bases fitting TRBD2. V gave up 0 bases and J gave up 8 bases; unmatched junction bases: 5. Germline assignment: CDR1 SGHRS and CDR2 YFSETQ. The CDR3 length is 14 residues. CDR3 nucleotide sequence: TGCGCCAGCAGCTTGGGACTAGCGGCCCTCACCCAGTACTTC. Residues: CASSLGLAALTQYF.

The sample holds many counts of this clonotype. V usage is TRBV4-1 and J usage is TRBJ2-7; 14 bases align to TRBD2. This CDR3 spans 17 amino acids. Germline trimming cut 4 bases from V and 2 bases from J; bases unmatched to any gene: 7. The germline V gene has CDR1 MGHRA and CDR2 YSYEKL. CDR3 DNA sequence: TGCGCCAGCAGCCTCGGGACTAGCGGGAGTAGCGCCTACGAGCAGTACTTC. As protein: CASSLGTSGSSAYEQYF.

The sample holds many counts of this clonotype. In nucleotides, the CDR3 is TGCGCCAGCAGTGATGAAGCGGGAGGCTGGGTGGAGCAGTTCTTC. This encodes CASSDEAGGWVEQFF. This chain connects TRBV10-1 to TRBJ2-1, with 9 nucleotides matching TRBD2. J lost 10 bases, V lost 3 bases, and 10 bases had no gene match. CDR3 length: 15 amino acids. The germline V gene has CDR1 WNHNN and CDR2 SYGVQD (reference sequence).

The chain recombines TRBV5-1 with TRBJ1-1; 12 bases fit TRBD1. V was pared by 4 bases and J by 4 bases, with 8 bases of the junction left unmatched. Germline V gives CDR1 SGHRS, CDR2 YFSETQ. CDR3 length: 16 amino acids. CDR3 residues: CASSTGTGGVGTEAFF. For the CDR3, the DNA is TGCGCCAGCAGCACCGGGACAGGGGGCGTGGGCACTGAAGCTTTCTTT.

This clonotype was counted many times. The V call is TRBV6-2 or TRBV6-3, the J call TRBJ2-7; 11 nucleotides agree with TRBD2. The CDR3 consists of 13 residues. The J segment lost 5 bases and the V segment lost 5 bases, leaving 2 bases of the junction unmatched. CDR1 and CDR2 (germline): MNHEY, SVGEGT. The CDR3: CASSLAGGNEQYF. CDR3 DNA: TGTGCCAGCAGTCTAGCGGGAGGTAACGAGCAGTACTTC.

This clonotype was counted a few times. The rearrangement links TRBV28 to TRBJ2-2; tentative D call: TRBD1 (5 bases). The CDR3 loop spans 13 amino acids. From germline, CDR1 is MDHEN and CDR2 SYDVKM. Trimming stripped 8 bases from V and 4 bases from J, with 11 bases between. The CDR3 region has the DNA TGTGCCAGCTTGGTCAGGGCCACCGGGGAGCTGTTTTTT. Encoded protein: CASLVRATGELFF.

The genes are TRBV7-2 and TRBJ2-7; 10 bases map to TRBD1. This CDR3 contains 14 residues. Germline V gene sequence: CDR1 SGHTA, CDR2 FQGNSA. V was clipped by 4 bases and J by 9 bases; unmatched bases: 9. The chain's CDR3 is CASSSTGGGRGQYF. CDR3 coding DNA: TGTGCCAGCAGCTCGACAGGGGGCGGCCGGGGGCAGTACTTC.

J is TRBJ2-1 and V is TRBV7-6; a weak D match, TRBD1 (5 bases). Per germline, CDR1 SGHVS and CDR2 FNYEAQ. The CDR3 has 15 amino acids. Trimming removed 1 base from V and 2 bases from J, with 9 bases in between. As DNA, the CDR3 is TGTGCCAGCAGCTTAGGGGGCAATGCCTACAATGAGCAGTTCTTC. Residues: CASSLGGNAYNEQFF.

V is TRBV20-1 and J is TRBJ2-7; 9 nucleotides match TRBD2. Trimming at V came to 5 bases and at J to 3 bases, leaving 11 bases not matched to a gene. CDR1 is DFQATT, CDR2 SNEGSKA, per germline (reference sequence). There are 15 residues in the CDR3. CDR3 coding DNA: TGCAGTGCTGACACCGGGACTAGCATTTACTACGAGCAGTACTTC. This encodes CSADTGTSIYYEQYF.

This clonotype has only a few counts. The rearrangement joins TRBV20-1 to TRBJ1-1; 7 positions match TRBD1. Germline trimming cut 6 bases from V and 4 bases from J; bases unmatched to any gene: 8. This CDR3 is 13 amino acids long. Germline V gene data show CDR1 as DFQATT and CDR2 as SNEGSKA (reference sequence). CDR3 protein: CSAWTGGSTEAFF. Here the CDR3 DNA reads TGCAGTGCGTGGACAGGTGGAAGCACTGAAGCTTTCTTT.

The rearrangement links TRBV29-1 to TRBJ2-5; 10 nucleotides match TRBD2. Germline V gives CDR1 SQVTM, CDR2 ANQGSEA. The V segment lost 7 bases and the J segment 7 bases; nucleotides outside the gene matches: 12. The CDR3 consists of 14 residues. The CDR3 protein is CSGLAGEGVWTQYF. CDR3 sequence (DNA): TGCAGCGGGCTAGCGGGAGAGGGGGTATGGACCCAGTACTTC.

The CDR3, as DNA: TGTGCCAGCAGTAACCCCGGGACCCTCGATGAGCAGTTCTTC. The encoded protein is CASSNPGTLDEQFF. This chain links TRBV2 with TRBJ2-1, with D possibly called TRBD1 or TRBD2 (5 bases each). Trimming removed 5 bases from V and 8 bases from J, with 16 bases in between. Germline loops: CDR1 SNHLY, CDR2 FYNNEI. This CDR3 comprises 14 residues.

There are many counts of this clonotype. The CDR3 loop reads CASSHEARGIYGYTF. In DNA, the CDR3 is TGCGCCAGCAGCCATGAGGCGCGGGGGATCTATGGCTACACCTTC. The V gene is TRBV4-1, the J gene TRBJ1-2, with a tentative D call TRBD1 (5 bases). This CDR3 region has 15 residues. Between the trimmed V and J ends, which lost 3 bases and 4 bases, there was a span of 15 bases. From germline, CDR1 is MGHRA and CDR2 YSYEKL.